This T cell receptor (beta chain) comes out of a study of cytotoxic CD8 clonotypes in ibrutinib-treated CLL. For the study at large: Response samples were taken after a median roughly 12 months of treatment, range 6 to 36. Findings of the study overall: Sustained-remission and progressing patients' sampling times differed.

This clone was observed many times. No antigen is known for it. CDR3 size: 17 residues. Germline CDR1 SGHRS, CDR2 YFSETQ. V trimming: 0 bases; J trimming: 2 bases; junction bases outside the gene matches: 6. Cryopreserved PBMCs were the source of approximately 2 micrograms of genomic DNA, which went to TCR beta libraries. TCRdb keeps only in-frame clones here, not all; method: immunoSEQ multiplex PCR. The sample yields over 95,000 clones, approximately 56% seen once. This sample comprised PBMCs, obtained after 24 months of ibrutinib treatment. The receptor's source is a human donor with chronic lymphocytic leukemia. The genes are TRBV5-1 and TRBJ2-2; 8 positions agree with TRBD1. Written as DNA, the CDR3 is TGCGCCAGCAGCTTGGGGAGCAGGGGGCGAAACACCGGGGAGCTGTTTTTT. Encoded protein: CASSLGSRGRNTGELFF.